Listed here are 22 T cell receptor beta chains from one sample, sequenced in a study of cytotoxic CD8 clonotypes in ibrutinib-treated CLL. Produced via immunoSEQ multiplex PCR; TCRdb's table is partial and in-frame only. The table shows some 130,000 clones, with 80% to 95% occurring only once. The sequencing here drew on PBMCs, taken after 12 months of ibrutinib treatment. These receptors all stem from a human donor with chronic lymphocytic leukemia.

The chain employs TRBV27 and TRBJ2-1, with a possible D match to TRBD1 (6 bases). Trimming removed 5 bases from V and 3 bases from J, with 17 bases in between. Germline V gene data show CDR1 as MNHEY and CDR2 as SMNVEV (reference sequence). The length of the CDR3 is 16 residues. The CDR3, as DNA: TGTGCCAGCAGTCTCGCGACCGGGACAAACTACAATGAGCAGTTCTTC. Amino acids: CASSLATGTNYNEQFF.

This clone was seen a single time. The gene calls are TRBV28 and TRBJ2-5, with D possibly being TRBD2 (6 bases). This CDR3 contains 15 residues. V shed 3 bases and J shed 5 bases, with 16 bases lying between them. The germline CDR1 and CDR2 sequences are MDHEN and SYDVKM. CDR3 nucleotides: TGTGCCAGCAGTTTTATCAAGGGGAGGTTGGAGACCCAGTACTTC. It encodes CASSFIKGRLETQYF.

This chain connects TRBV6-5 to TRBJ2-1; no clear D gene. The CDR3 runs to 11 residues. V was shortened by 8 bases and J by 9 bases, with 11 bases between the two germline ends. Germline V gene lookup returns CDR1 MNHEY and CDR2 SVGAGI. The CDR3 DNA sequence: TGTGCCAGCTCAGTAACGGGTGAGCAGTTCTTC. Encoded protein: CASSVTGEQFF.

The CDR3 sequence: CASSYSLGQGYEQYF. In DNA form, the CDR3 reads TGTGCCAGCAGTTACTCGCTGGGGCAAGGGTACGAGCAGTACTTC. V gene TRBV6-5 combines with J gene TRBJ2-7; TRBD1 is a possible D gene (5 bases). Germline V lookup: CDR1 MNHEY, CDR2 SVGAGI. The CDR3 is 15 amino acids. V lost 0 bases to trimming and J lost 4 bases, with 13 bases between them.

CDR3 sequence: CASSAETGAADTQYF. The CDR3 DNA reads as TGTGCCAGCAGTGCCGAGACAGGGGCCGCAGATACGCAGTATTTT. The chain uses TRBV2 and TRBJ2-3, with 8 bases matching TRBD1. The CDR3 consists of 15 residues. Germline values: CDR1 SNHLY, CDR2 FYNNEI. V lost 4 bases to trimming and J lost 4 bases; unmatched junction nucleotides: 7.

J is TRBJ2-1 and V is TRBV7-2; D not certain. V lost 1 base and J lost 0, with 10 bases in between. The CDR3 length is 16 residues. CDR1 is SGHTA, CDR2 FQGNSA, per germline. CDR3 in amino acids: CASSLVGFSSYNEQFF. CDR3 DNA: TGTGCCAGCAGCTTAGTTGGGTTTAGCTCCTACAATGAGCAGTTCTTC.

The rearrangement uses TRBV7-2 and TRBJ1-2; D is undetermined. Germline V gene data show CDR1 as SGHTA and CDR2 as FQGNSA. Trimming took off 1 base at V and 6 bases at J, with 15 bases between the two ends. This CDR3 spans 15 amino acids. In nucleotides, the CDR3 is TGTGCCAGCAGCTTAGTTGGGGAAACCCTCGATGGCTACACCTTC. As protein: CASSLVGETLDGYTF.

The chain combines TRBV28 with TRBJ1-5; perhaps TRBD1 as D (5 bases). CDR3 size: 15 residues. Trimming pared 8 bases from V and 1 base from J, leaving 15 bases between. Per germline, CDR1 MDHEN and CDR2 SYDVKM. For the CDR3, the DNA is TGTGCCAGCCAAATCAGCCAGGGCAGCAATCAGCCCCAGCATTTT. This sequence encodes CASQISQGSNQPQHF.

The chain links TRBV28 to TRBJ2-7; D is perhaps TRBD2 (5 bases). The CDR3 contains 14 residues. The germline V gene encodes CDR1 MDHEN and CDR2 SYDVKM. The germline V and J ends were trimmed by 6 bases and 2 bases, with 14 bases remaining between them. The CDR3 DNA reads as TGTGCCAGCAGCGTAGCACAGCGGACCTACGAGCAGTACTTC. Its protein is CASSVAQRTYEQYF.

J is TRBJ1-1 and V is TRBV5-1, with 7 positions matching TRBD1. Trimming at V came to 1 base and at J to 1 base, leaving 7 bases not matched to a gene. Germline values: CDR1 SGHRS, CDR2 YFSETQ. The CDR3 has 16 residues. The CDR3 region has the DNA TGCGCCAGCAGCTTGTGGGGGGACAGCCCGAACACTGAAGCTTTCTTT. Its translation: CASSLWGDSPNTEAFF.

The CDR3 here is CASSYGRGGRAQNIQYF. In nucleotides, the CDR3 is TGTGCCAGCAGTTACGGCCGGGGCGGGAGGGCCCAAAACATTCAGTACTTC. The V gene is TRBV28, the J gene TRBJ2-4; 9 bases match TRBD2. The CDR3 contains 17 residues. V shed 4 bases and J 5 bases; nucleotides not matched to a gene: 12. Germline V gives CDR1 MDHEN, CDR2 SYDVKM.

The chain has TRBV28 and TRBJ2-1; 11 bases match TRBD1. The germline V gene encodes CDR1 MDHEN and CDR2 SYDVKM. After removal of 3 bases from V and 7 bases from J, the junction contained 8 bases not matched to a gene. The CDR3 length is 16 residues. The CDR3: CASSFPGDRGVNEQFF. The CDR3 DNA sequence: TGTGCCAGCAGTTTCCCTGGGGACAGGGGGGTAAATGAGCAGTTCTTC.

The chain uses TRBV7-8 and TRBJ2-5; perhaps TRBD1 as D (5 bases). The V gene lost 4 bases and the J gene lost 0 bases, with 18 bases spanning the gap. Germline values: CDR1 SGHVS, CDR2 FQNEAQ. The CDR3 totals 17 residues. CDR3 region: CASSSPAKTGYQETQYF. CDR3 bases: TGTGCCAGCAGCTCGCCCGCGAAAACAGGTTACCAAGAGACCCAGTACTTC.

This clone is a singleton in its sample. The chain links TRBV6-6 to TRBJ1-3, with TRBD1 as a possible D gene (5 bases). The germline CDR1 and CDR2 sequences are MNHNY and SVGAGI (reference sequence). The CDR3 consists of 15 residues. Between the trimmed V and J ends, which lost 0 bases and 1 base, there was a span of 7 bases. CDR3 in amino acids: CASSYSAGSGNTIYF. CDR3 DNA: TGTGCCAGCAGTTACTCGGCAGGGTCTGGAAACACCATATATTTT.

The chain links TRBV19 to TRBJ2-2; a weak D match, TRBD1 (5 bases). The CDR3 length is 16 residues. CDR1 and CDR2 from the germline V gene are LNHDA and SQIVND (reference sequence). Trimming took 6 bases from V and 7 from J, leaving 21 bases between them. CDR3: CASRDVQGYRGGELFF. The CDR3 nucleotides read TGTGCCAGTAGAGACGTTCAGGGATATAGGGGCGGGGAGCTGTTTTTT.

The CDR3 loop is CASSPASGKRGEQYF. DNA for the CDR3: TGTGCCAGCTCACCTGCTAGCGGGAAAAGAGGCGAGCAGTACTTC. This chain connects TRBV18 to TRBJ2-7; 9 bases map to TRBD2. The germline V gene has CDR1 KGHSH and CDR2 LQKENI. V was pared by 3 bases and J by 6 bases, with 9 bases of the junction left unmatched. There are 15 residues in the CDR3. Full variable domain (outside the CDR3, taken from reference TRBV18 and TRBJ2-7): NAGVMQNPRHLVRRRGQEARLRCSPMKGHSHVYWYRQLPEEGLKFMVYLQKENIIDESGMPKERFSAEFPKEGPSILRIQQVVRGDSAAYFCASSPASGKRGEQYFGPGTRLTVT.

This chain uses TRBV11-1 with TRBJ2-1; no clear D gene. This CDR3 has 11 residues. Per germline, CDR1 SGHAT and CDR2 FQDESV (reference sequence). Trimming removed 2 bases at V and 7 bases at J, with 3 bases between. CDR3 sequence (DNA): TGTGCCAGCAGCTTATTGAATGAGCAGTTCTTC. The encoded protein is CASSLLNEQFF. Full variable domain (outside the CDR3, taken from reference TRBV11-1 and TRBJ2-1): EAEVAQSPRYKITEKSQAVAFWCDPISGHATLYWYRQILGQGPELLVQFQDESVVDDSQLPKDRFSAERLKGVDSTLKIQPAELGDSAMYLCASSLLNEQFFGPGTRLTVL.

This clone showed up just once. J is TRBJ2-1 and V is TRBV11-2, with D possibly being TRBD2 (6 bases). The length of the CDR3 is 15 residues. V lost 7 bases to trimming and J lost 2 bases, with 15 bases between them. Germline-derived CDR1 and CDR2 are SGHAT and FQNNGV. Written as DNA, the CDR3 is TGTGCCAGCACCCCCCGGGGGTGGGCCTACAATGAGCAGTTCTTC. It is translated as CASTPRGWAYNEQFF. Full variable domain (missing parts from reference TRBV11-2 and TRBJ2-1): EAGVAQSPRYKIIEKRQSVAFWCNPISGHATLYWYQQILGQGPKLLIQFQNNGVVDDSQLPKDRFSAERLKGVDSTLKIQPAKLEDSAVYLCASTPRGWAYNEQFFGPGTRLTVL.

This clone has just one count. The CDR3 protein is CASSQTSGRAKQFF. The DNA for the CDR3 is TGTGCCAGCAGCCAGACTAGCGGGAGGGCTAAGCAGTTCTTC. V and J are TRBV14 and TRBJ2-1, with 14 nucleotides matching TRBD2. Germline loops: CDR1 SGHDN, CDR2 FVKESK. Germline trimming cut 3 bases from V and 11 bases from J; bases unmatched to any gene: 3. There are 14 residues in the CDR3. Drawing the rest from reference TRBV14 and TRBJ2-1, the complete variable domain is EAGVTQFPSHSVIEKGQTVTLRCDPISGHDNLYWYRRVMGKEIKFLLHFVKESKQDESGMPNNRFLAERTGGTYSTLKVQPAELEDSGVYFCASSQTSGRAKQFFGPGTRLTVL.

The chain is built from TRBV7-3 and TRBJ1-2; TRBD1 is a possible D gene (5 bases). This CDR3 spans 13 amino acids. The V and J ends lost 5 bases and 5 bases respectively, with 12 bases between them. Germline CDR1 reads SGHTA; CDR2 reads FQGTGA. For the CDR3, the DNA is TGTGCCAGCAGCCTAAATGAGGGGTATGGCTACACCTTC. This codes for CASSLNEGYGYTF.

The chain has TRBV13 and TRBJ2-6, with a tentative D call TRBD1 (6 bases). Germline CDR1 is PRHDT and CDR2 is FYEKMQ (reference sequence). The CDR3 contains 18 residues. V shed 5 bases and J shed 2 bases, with 19 bases lying between them. Here the CDR3 reads CASSGYGDTVPGANVLTF. CDR3 coding DNA: TGTGCCAGCAGCGGGTACGGGGACACCGTACCTGGGGCCAACGTCCTGACTTTC.

The table lists this clone with a count of one. The gene calls are TRBV27 and TRBJ2-7; a weak D match, TRBD1 (5 bases). Per the germline V gene, CDR1 is MNHEY and CDR2 is SMNVEV (reference sequence). V was cut by 5 bases and J by 1 base, with 27 bases left in between. The CDR3 length is 19 residues. The CDR3 sequence: CASSAYRKTAQSVSYEQYF. DNA for the CDR3: TGTGCCAGCAGTGCCTACAGGAAAACTGCCCAGTCTGTTTCCTACGAGCAGTACTTC.